This entry concerns a single T cell receptor (beta chain). The antigen is not known. Trimming removed 7 bases at V and 8 bases at J, with 14 bases between. CDR3 length: 12 amino acids. Germline-derived CDR1 and CDR2 are MGHRA and YSYEKL. TCR alpha and beta CDR3 regions were amplified from RNA using iRepertoire nested multiplex PCR. For one-step reverse transcription and amplification, about 90-450 ng of tissue mRNA or PBMC total RNA was used. TCRdb processed the multiplex PCR reads anew with MiXCR; each CDR3 protein has one entry. The table records tens of thousands of distinct CDR3 sequences, 35% to 45% of them present only once. The sample comes from a study of glioma-infiltrating T cells. Study-level findings and limits: Above-expected tissue-blood divergence occurred in all gliomas, most in low-grade ones. Tissue and blood shared very few CDR3 sequences.

This clonotype was obtained from a human donor with low-grade glioma or glioblastoma, undergoing nonglioma brain surgery, or in good health (not recorded which). Specimen: glioma tissue, nonneoplastic brain tissue, or PBMCs (not recorded which). The chain has TRBV4-1 and TRBJ1-2, with unresolved D. This CDR3 is CASTPDKGGYTF. The CDR3 bases are TGCGCCAGCACCCCCGACAAGGGAGGCTACACCTTC.